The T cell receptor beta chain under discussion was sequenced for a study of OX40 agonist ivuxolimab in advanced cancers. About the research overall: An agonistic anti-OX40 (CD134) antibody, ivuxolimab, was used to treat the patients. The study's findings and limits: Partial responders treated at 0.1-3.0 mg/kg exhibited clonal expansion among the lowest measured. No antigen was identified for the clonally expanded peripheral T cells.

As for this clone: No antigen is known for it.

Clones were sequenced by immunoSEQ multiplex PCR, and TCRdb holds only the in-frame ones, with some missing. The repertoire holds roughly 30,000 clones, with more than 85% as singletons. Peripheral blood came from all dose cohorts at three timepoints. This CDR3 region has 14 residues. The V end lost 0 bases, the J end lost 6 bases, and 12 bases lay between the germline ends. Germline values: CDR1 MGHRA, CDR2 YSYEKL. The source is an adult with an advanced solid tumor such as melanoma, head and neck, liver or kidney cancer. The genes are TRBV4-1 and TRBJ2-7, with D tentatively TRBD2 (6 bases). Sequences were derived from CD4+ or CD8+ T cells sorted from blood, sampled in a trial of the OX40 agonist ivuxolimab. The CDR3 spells CASSQEWGTREQYF. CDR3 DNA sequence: TGCGCCAGCAGCCAAGAATGGGGGACTCGCGAGCAGTACTTC.